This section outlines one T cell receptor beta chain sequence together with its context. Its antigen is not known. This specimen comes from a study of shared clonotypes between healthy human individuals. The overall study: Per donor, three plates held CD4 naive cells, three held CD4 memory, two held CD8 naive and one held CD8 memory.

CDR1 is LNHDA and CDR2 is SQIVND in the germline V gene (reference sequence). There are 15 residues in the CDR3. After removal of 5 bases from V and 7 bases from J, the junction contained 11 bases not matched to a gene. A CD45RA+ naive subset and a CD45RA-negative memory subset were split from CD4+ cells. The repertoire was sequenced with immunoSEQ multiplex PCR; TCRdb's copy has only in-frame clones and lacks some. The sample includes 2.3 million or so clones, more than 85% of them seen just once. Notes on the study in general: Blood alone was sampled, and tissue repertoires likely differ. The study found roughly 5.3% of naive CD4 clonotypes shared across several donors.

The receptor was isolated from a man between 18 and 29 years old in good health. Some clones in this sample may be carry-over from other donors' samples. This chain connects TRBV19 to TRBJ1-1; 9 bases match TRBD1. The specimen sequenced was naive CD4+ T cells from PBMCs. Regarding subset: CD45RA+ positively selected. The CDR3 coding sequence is TGTGCCAGTAGTCCGGGACAGGGTATAGTGAATGAAGCTTTCTTT. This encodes CASSPGQGIVNEAFF.